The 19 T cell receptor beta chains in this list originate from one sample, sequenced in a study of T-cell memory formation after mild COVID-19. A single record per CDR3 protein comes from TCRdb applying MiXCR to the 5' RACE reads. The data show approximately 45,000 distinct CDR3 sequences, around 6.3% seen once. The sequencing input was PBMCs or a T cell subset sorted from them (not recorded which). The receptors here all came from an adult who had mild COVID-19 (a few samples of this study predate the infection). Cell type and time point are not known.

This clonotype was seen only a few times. The CDR3 loop is CASSQGGKRLFF. The DNA for the CDR3 is TGTGCCAGCAGCCAAGGGGGAAAACGCCTGTTCTTC. The J gene is TRBJ2-1, the V gene TRBV3-1; D is unclear. The CDR3 sequence is 12 residues long. Germline V gene sequence: CDR1 LGHDT, CDR2 YNNKEL (reference sequence). The V gene lost 1 base and the J gene lost 15 bases, with 13 bases spanning the gap.

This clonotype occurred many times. The CDR3 loop reads CASSLEPRGDTQYF. The CDR3 region has the DNA TGTGCCAGCAGTTTAGAGCCCCGGGGAGATACGCAGTATTTT. This chain uses TRBV27 with TRBJ2-3, with D possibly matching TRBD2 (5 bases). This CDR3 contains 14 residues. Germline V CDR1 and CDR2: MNHEY, SMNVEV (reference sequence). The ends were cut back, 2 bases at V and 5 bases at J, with 11 bases in the middle.

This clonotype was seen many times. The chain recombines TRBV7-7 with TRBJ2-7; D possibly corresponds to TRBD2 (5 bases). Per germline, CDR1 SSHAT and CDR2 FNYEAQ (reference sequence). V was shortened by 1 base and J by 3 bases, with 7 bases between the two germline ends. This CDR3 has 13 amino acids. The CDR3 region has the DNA TGTGCCAGCAGCTTAGGACGGGGCTACGAGCAGTACTTC. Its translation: CASSLGRGYEQYF.

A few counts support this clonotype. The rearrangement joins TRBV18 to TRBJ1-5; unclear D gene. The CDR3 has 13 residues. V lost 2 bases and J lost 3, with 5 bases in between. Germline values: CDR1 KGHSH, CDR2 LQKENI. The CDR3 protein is CASSPGNNQPQHF. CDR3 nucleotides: TGTGCCAGCTCACCAGGCAACAATCAGCCCCAGCATTTT.

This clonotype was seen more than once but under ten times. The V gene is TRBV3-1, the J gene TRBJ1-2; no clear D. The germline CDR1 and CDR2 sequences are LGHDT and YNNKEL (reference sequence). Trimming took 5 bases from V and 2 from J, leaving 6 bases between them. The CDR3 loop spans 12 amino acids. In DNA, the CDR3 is TGTGCCAGCAGCTGGGCAAACTATGGCTACACCTTC. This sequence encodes CASSWANYGYTF.

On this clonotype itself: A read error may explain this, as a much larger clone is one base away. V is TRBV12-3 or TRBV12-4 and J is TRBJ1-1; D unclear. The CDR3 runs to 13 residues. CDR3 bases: TGTGCCAGCAGTTTACCCCCGGTGACTGAAGCTTACTTT. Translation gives CASSLPPVTEAYF.

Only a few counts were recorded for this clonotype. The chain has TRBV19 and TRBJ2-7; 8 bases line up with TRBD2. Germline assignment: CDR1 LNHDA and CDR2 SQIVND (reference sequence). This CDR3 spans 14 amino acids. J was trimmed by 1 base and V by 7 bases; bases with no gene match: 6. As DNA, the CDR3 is TGTGCCAGTACCCCGGGACTAGGATCCTACGAGCAGTACTTC. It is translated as CASTPGLGSYEQYF.

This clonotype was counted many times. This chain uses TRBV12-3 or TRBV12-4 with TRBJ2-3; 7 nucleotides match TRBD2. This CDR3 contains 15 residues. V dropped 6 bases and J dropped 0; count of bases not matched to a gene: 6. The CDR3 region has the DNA TGTGCCAGCAGCTTAAGACTAGCTAGCACAGATACGCAGTATTTT. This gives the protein CASSLRLASTDTQYF.

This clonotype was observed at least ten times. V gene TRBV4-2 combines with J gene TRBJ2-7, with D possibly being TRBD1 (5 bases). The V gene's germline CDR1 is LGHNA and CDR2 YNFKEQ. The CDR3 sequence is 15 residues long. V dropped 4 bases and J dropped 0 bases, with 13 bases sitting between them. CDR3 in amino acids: CASSRETVYSYEQYF. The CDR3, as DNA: TGTGCCAGCAGCCGAGAGACAGTTTACTCCTACGAGCAGTACTTC.

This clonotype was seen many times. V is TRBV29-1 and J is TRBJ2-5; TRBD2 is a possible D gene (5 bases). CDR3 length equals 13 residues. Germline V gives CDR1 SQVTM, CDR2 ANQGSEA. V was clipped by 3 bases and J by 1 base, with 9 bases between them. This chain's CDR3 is CSVESGSQETQYF. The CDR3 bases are TGCAGCGTTGAGAGCGGCAGCCAAGAGACCCAGTACTTC.

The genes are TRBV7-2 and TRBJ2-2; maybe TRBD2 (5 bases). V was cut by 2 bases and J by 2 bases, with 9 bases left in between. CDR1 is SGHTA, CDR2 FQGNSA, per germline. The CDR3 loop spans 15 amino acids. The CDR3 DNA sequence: TGTGCCAGCAGCTTATCGGACTTCAACACCGGGGAGCTGTTTTTT. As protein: CASSLSDFNTGELFF.

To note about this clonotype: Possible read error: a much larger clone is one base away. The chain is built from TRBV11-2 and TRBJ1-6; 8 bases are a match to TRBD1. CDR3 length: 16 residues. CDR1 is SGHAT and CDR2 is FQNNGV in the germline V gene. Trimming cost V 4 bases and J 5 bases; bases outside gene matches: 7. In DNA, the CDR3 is TGTGCCAGCAGCTCTCGGACAGGGCCCAATAATTCACCCCTCCACTTT. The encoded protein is CASSSRTGPNNSPLHF.

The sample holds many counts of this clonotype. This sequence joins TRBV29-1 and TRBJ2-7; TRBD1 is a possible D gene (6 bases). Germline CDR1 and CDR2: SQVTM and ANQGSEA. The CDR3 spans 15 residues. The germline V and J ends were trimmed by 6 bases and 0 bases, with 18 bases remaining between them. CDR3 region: CSVIWTARSSYEQYF. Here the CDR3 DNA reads TGCAGCGTCATATGGACAGCCAGGAGCTCCTACGAGCAGTACTTC.

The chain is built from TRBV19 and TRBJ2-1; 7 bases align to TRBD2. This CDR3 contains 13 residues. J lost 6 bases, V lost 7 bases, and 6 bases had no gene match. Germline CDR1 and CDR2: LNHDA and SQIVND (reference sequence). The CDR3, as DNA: TGTGCCAGTACCGGGACGGGGGGCAATGAGCAGTTCTTC. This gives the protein CASTGTGGNEQFF.

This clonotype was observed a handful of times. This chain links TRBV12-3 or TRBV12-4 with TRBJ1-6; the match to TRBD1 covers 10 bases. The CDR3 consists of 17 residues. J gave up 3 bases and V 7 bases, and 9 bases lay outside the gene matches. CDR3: CASTLMRTGGYNSPLHF. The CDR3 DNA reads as TGTGCCAGCACCTTAATGAGGACAGGGGGCTATAATTCACCCCTCCACTTT.

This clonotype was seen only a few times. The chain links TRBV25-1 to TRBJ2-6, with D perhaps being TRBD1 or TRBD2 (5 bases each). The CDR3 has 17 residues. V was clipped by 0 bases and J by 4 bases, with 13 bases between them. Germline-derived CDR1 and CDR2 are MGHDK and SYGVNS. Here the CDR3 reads CASSEYRGREGANVLTF. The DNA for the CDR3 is TGTGCCAGCAGTGAATATCGGGGCAGAGAAGGGGCCAACGTCCTGACTTTC.

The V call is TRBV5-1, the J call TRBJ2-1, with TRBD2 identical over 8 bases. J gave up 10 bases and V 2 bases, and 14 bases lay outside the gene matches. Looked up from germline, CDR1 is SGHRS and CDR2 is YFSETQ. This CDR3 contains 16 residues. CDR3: CASSFGRGDPYLEQFF. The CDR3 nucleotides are TGCGCCAGCAGCTTTGGGCGGGGGGACCCTTATTTAGAGCAGTTCTTC.

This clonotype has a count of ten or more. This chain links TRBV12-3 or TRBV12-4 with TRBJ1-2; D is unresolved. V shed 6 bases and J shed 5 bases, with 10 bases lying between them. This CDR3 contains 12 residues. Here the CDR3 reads CASRSDGYGYTF. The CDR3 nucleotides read TGTGCCAGCAGGTCGGACGGTTATGGCTACACCTTC.

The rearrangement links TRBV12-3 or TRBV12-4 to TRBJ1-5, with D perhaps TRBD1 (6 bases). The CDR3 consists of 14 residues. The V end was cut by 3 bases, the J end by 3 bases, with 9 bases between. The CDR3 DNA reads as TGTGCCAGCAGTTTTCGGGGGCTCAATCAGCCCCAGCATTTT. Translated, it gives CASSFRGLNQPQHF.